Following are 23 T cell receptor beta chains from one sample sequenced in a study of blood T cells in healthy people across ages. Alongside a J-beta primer mix, a sample-barcoded 5' primer served in a second PCR lasting roughly 6 to 11 cycles. TCRdb reprocessed the 5' RACE reads with MiXCR, giving one entry per CDR3 protein. In the table there are 650,000 to 700,000 distinct CDR3 sequences, around 32% of which are singletons. Sequenced input: blood. These receptors all come from a woman of 80 years or more in good health.

In this sample, this clonotype turned up many times. This rearrangement joins TRBV27 to TRBJ2-1, with no clear D. Germline V gives CDR1 MNHEY, CDR2 SMNVEV (reference sequence). This CDR3 has 15 residues. V lost 5 bases, J lost 5 bases, and 16 bases lay in between. CDR3 sequence: CASSPRTAPHNEQFF. Here the CDR3 DNA reads TGTGCCAGCAGTCCTCGGACGGCGCCGCACAATGAGCAGTTCTTC.

In regard to this clonotype: An end of the junction does not agree with germline; a read error may underlie this. This chain connects TRBV5-1 to TRBJ2-1; no clear D. The CDR3 consists of 12 residues. Germline CDR1 reads SGHRS; CDR2 reads YFSETQ. The CDR3 bases are TGCGCCAGCAGCTTCGAAGGAAGTGAGCGGTTCTTC. It specifies CASSFEGSERFF.

V is TRBV20-1 and J is TRBJ1-4; D is unresolved. The CDR3 extends over 13 amino acids. V lost 1 base, J lost 6 bases, and 9 bases lay in between. The germline gives CDR1 DFQATT, CDR2 SNEGSKA (reference sequence). In DNA form, the CDR3 reads TGCAGTGCTAGAGGAGCAGAGTATGAAAAACTGTTTTTT. This gives the protein CSARGAEYEKLFF.

The sample holds many counts of this clonotype. The gene calls are TRBV7-2 and TRBJ1-2; 8 nucleotides line up with TRBD1. The CDR3 runs to 15 residues. The V and J ends lost 2 bases and 4 bases, in that order; junction bases with no gene match: 6. CDR1 and CDR2 from the germline V gene are SGHTA and FQGNSA. The CDR3 DNA reads TGTGCCAGCAGCTTAACGACAGGGGAGGGCTATGGCTACACCTTC. It codes for CASSLTTGEGYGYTF.

In this sample, this clonotype turned up a few times. This chain links TRBV30 with TRBJ2-5, with D tentatively TRBD1 (6 bases). The CDR3 runs to 13 residues. V was pared by 3 bases and J by 5 bases, with 13 bases between. Germline V gene data show CDR1 as GTSNPN and CDR2 as SVGIG (reference sequence). In nucleotides, the CDR3 is TGTGCCTGGAGCTGGGCAGGGGCGGAGACCCAGTACTTC. It is translated as CAWSWAGAETQYF.

The V and J genes are TRBV5-1 and TRBJ1-4; D call uncertain. Germline V lookup: CDR1 SGHRS, CDR2 YFSETQ. V was pared by 0 bases and J by 1 base, with 7 bases between. CDR3 length: 15 amino acids. The CDR3 is CASSLGRGTNEKLFF. CDR3 nucleotides: TGCGCCAGCAGCTTGGGACGAGGAACTAATGAAAAACTGTTTTTT.

The table lists this clonotype with a few counts. The V call is TRBV11-2, the J call TRBJ2-1; D is perhaps TRBD2 (6 bases). Trimming took 5 bases from V and 7 from J, leaving 9 bases between them. The CDR3 extends over 12 amino acids. In germline, CDR1 is SGHAT, CDR2 FQNNGV. As DNA, the CDR3 is TGTGCCAGCAGCCCGGACTATAATGAGCAGTTCTTC. Its translation: CASSPDYNEQFF. The full variable domain, rest sourced from reference TRBV11-2 and TRBJ2-1, is EAGVAQSPRYKIIEKRQSVAFWCNPISGHATLYWYQQILGQGPKLLIQFQNNGVVDDSQLPKDRFSAERLKGVDSTLKIQPAKLEDSAVYLCASSPDYNEQFFGPGTRLTVL.

This chain uses TRBV29-1 with TRBJ1-2; D ambiguous. CDR3 length: 12 amino acids. CDR1 SQVTM and CDR2 ANQGSEA come from the germline V gene. Trimming took off 1 base at V and 4 bases at J, with 7 bases between the two ends. The CDR3: CSVEASTYGYTF. CDR3 nucleotide sequence: TGCAGCGTTGAAGCGTCAACCTATGGCTACACCTTC.

This clonotype was seen many times. V gene TRBV29-1 combines with J gene TRBJ1-5; no clear D. The CDR3 is made up of 13 amino acids. The V end lost 5 bases, the J end lost 6 bases, and 14 bases lay between the germline ends. Germline-derived CDR1 and CDR2 are SQVTM and ANQGSEA. CDR3 sequence reads: CSVNSGSGQPQHF. Here the CDR3 DNA reads TGCAGCGTTAATAGCGGGTCCGGTCAGCCCCAGCATTTT.

This clonotype was found a few times. A much larger clone is a single base away; this may be a read error. The CDR3 spells CASSGDRAGGANVRTF. In DNA, the CDR3 is TGTGCCAGCAGCGGGGACAGGGCAGGAGGGGCCAACGTCCGGACTTTC. This chain connects TRBV9 to TRBJ2-6; 9 bases agree with TRBD1. This CDR3 has 16 residues. CDR1 and CDR2 (germline): SGDLS, YYNGEE.

This clonotype was seen just once. The chain uses TRBV12-3 or TRBV12-4 and TRBJ2-4; D is unclear. The CDR3 length is 14 residues. V was clipped by 5 bases and J by 1 base, with 9 bases between them. CDR3: CASSPERAKNIQYF. As DNA, the CDR3 is TGTGCCAGCAGTCCCGAGAGGGCCAAAAACATTCAGTACTTC.

In this sample, this clonotype turned up a few times. This may come from a read error, since a much larger clone is one base off. The rearrangement links TRBV5-1 to TRBJ2-4, with D unclear. The DNA matches TRBJ2-5 better at its end, which makes the J call doubtful. In germline, CDR1 is SGHRS, CDR2 YFSETQ. The CDR3 spans 14 residues. CDR3 nucleotides: TGCGCCCGCAGCTTGGCCGGAATGGAAGAGACCCAGTACTTC. It encodes CARSLAGMEETQYF.

This clonotype has a count of ten or more. V and J are TRBV27 and TRBJ2-1; TRBD2 aligns across 14 bases. Germline-derived CDR1 and CDR2 are MNHEY and SMNVEV (reference sequence). The length of the CDR3 is 16 residues. The V and J ends lost 10 bases and 4 bases, in that order; junction bases with no gene match: 9. CDR3 residues: CATIGLAGGLYNEQFF. The CDR3 DNA reads as TGTGCCACTATCGGACTAGCGGGGGGACTTTACAATGAGCAGTTCTTC.

The chain couples TRBV25-1 to TRBJ1-2, with D uncertain. The V end lost 6 bases, the J end lost 4 bases, and 6 bases lay between the germline ends. Germline V gene data show CDR1 as MGHDK and CDR2 as SYGVNS. The CDR3 has 11 amino acids. This chain's CDR3 is CASRMGYGYTF. In DNA form, the CDR3 reads TGTGCCAGCAGAATGGGCTATGGCTACACCTTC.

The V call is TRBV2, the J call TRBJ1-5; TRBD1 matches at 8 bases. The CDR3 spans 13 residues. Germline CDR1 is SNHLY and CDR2 is FYNNEI. V lost 8 bases, J lost 7 bases, and 7 bases stayed unmatched. The CDR3, as DNA: TGTGCCAGCGAGGGGACAGGACGGCAGCCCCAGCATTTT. Protein product: CASEGTGRQPQHF. Full variable domain (outside the CDR3, taken from reference TRBV2 and TRBJ1-5): EPEVTQTPSHQVTQMGQEVILRCVPISNHLYFYWYRQILGQKVEFLVSFYNNEISEKSEIFDDQFSVERPDGSNFTLKIRSTKLEDSAMYFCASEGTGRQPQHFGDGTRLSIL.

A remark on this clonotype: This may come from a read error, since a much larger clone is one base off. The V gene is TRBV6-2 or TRBV6-3, the J gene TRBJ2-1, with 11 nucleotides matching TRBD2. The J call may be wrong; the DNA end is better matched by TRBJ2-7. The CDR3 consists of 15 residues. From germline, CDR1 is MNHEY and CDR2 SVGEGT. The CDR3 sequence is CATILAGVPYNEQYF. The CDR3 DNA reads as TGTGCCACCATACTAGCGGGGGTCCCCTACAATGAGCAGTACTTC.

This clonotype came up many times. The chain joins TRBV7-8 to TRBJ2-1; TRBD2 matches at 13 bases. With V trimmed by 5 bases and J by 9 bases, 10 bases remained unmatched. CDR3 length: 16 residues. Germline V gene lookup returns CDR1 SGHVS and CDR2 FQNEAQ. DNA of the CDR3: TGTGCCAGCAGCGCCGCACTAGCGGGGGGGCCTAGTGAGCAGTTCTTC. Translation: CASSAALAGGPSEQFF.

Concerning this clonotype: A read error is possible here, since a much larger clone lies one base away. The genes are TRBV7-2 and TRBJ1-2; maybe TRBD1 (6 bases). The V gene's germline CDR1 is SGHTA and CDR2 FQGNSA. This CDR3 comprises 14 residues. V dropped 6 bases and J dropped 6 bases, with 17 bases sitting between them. The CDR3 spells CASSLTRGAHGYTF. The CDR3 bases are TGTGCCAGCAGTCTTACTAGGGGGGCGCATGGCTACACCTTC.

The chain couples TRBV7-2 to TRBJ2-7; a possible D gene is TRBD2 (7 bases). The V gene's germline CDR1 is SGHTA and CDR2 FQGNSA. This CDR3 spans 14 amino acids. Trimming pared 8 bases from V and 2 bases from J, leaving 16 bases between. CDR3 in DNA: TGTGCCAGCCAAAGGGGGGGGTCTCCCTACGAGCAGTACTTC. It specifies CASQRGGSPYEQYF.

The chain is built from TRBV18 and TRBJ2-4, with D possibly being TRBD1 (7 bases). The CDR3 contains 14 residues. Trimming shortened V by 2 bases and J by 9 bases, and 14 bases separated the two germline ends. Germline values: CDR1 KGHSH, CDR2 LQKENI. The CDR3 loop is CASSPGGGVGIQYF. For the CDR3, the DNA is TGTGCCAGCTCACCAGGAGGGGGCGTGGGCATTCAGTACTTC.

This clonotype was seen repeatedly, ten times or more. The chain recombines TRBV20-1 with TRBJ1-5, with 10 nucleotides matching TRBD1. CDR1 and CDR2 from the germline V gene are DFQATT and SNEGSKA (reference sequence). The length of the CDR3 is 16 residues. The ends lost 3 bases at V and 0 bases at J; junction bases unmatched: 5. The CDR3 DNA reads TGCAGTGCTAGCAGACAGGGGGCCATTAGCAATCAGCCCCAGCATTTT. Residues: CSASRQGAISNQPQHF.

This clonotype was seen a single time. V is TRBV12-3 or TRBV12-4 and J is TRBJ1-2; a weak D match, TRBD1 (6 bases). Trimming took off 2 bases at V and 2 bases at J, with 12 bases between the two ends. The CDR3 is 15 residues long. Written as DNA, the CDR3 is TGTGCCAGCAGTTTAAATGCAGGGGCCAACTATGGCTACACCTTC. It encodes CASSLNAGANYGYTF.

On this clonotype itself: It may be a read error: a sequence one base away is much more abundant. Here the CDR3 omits its conserved ending phenylalanine or tryptophan, so a read error is the likely source. The chain links TRBV3-1 to TRBJ2-3, with 9 bases that match TRBD2. The CDR3 totals 14 residues. Looked up from germline, CDR1 is LGHDT and CDR2 is YNNKEL (reference sequence). V shed 6 bases, J shed 3 bases, and the junction held 4 bases outside the gene matches. The CDR3 spells CASSKAGGTDTQYC. The CDR3 bases are TGTGCCAGCAGTAAAGCGGGAGGAACAGATACGCAGTATTGT.